This T cell receptor beta chain came from a study of CD8 T cells in Susac syndrome. With random hexamers, roughly 0.45 to 1 ug RNA was reverse transcribed. immunoSEQ multiplex PCR amplified TCR beta CDR3 across 54 Vbeta, 13 Jbeta. TCRdb re-called the immunoSEQ multiplex PCR reads through MiXCR, storing one row per CDR3 protein. The sample comprises approximately 100,000 distinct CDR3 sequences, approximately 94% of which are singletons, and about 0.41% rests with the top ten. V lost 6 bases and J lost 1; bases outside the gene matches: 3. The CDR3 loop spans 14 amino acids. Per the germline V gene, CDR1 is SGHVS and CDR2 is FNYEAQ. Negative isolation was applied to CD8+ and CD4+ T cells, and FACS enrichment was applied to TEMRA cells.

The receptor comes from a human donor with Susac syndrome. The chain links TRBV7-6 to TRBJ1-1, with 9 bases identical to TRBD1. Sequencing was carried out using CD8+ T cells from PBMCs. CDR3 sequence: CASRPGQGNTEAFF. The DNA for the CDR3 is TGTGCCAGCAGACCGGGACAGGGGAACACTGAAGCTTTCTTT.